The 10 T cell receptor beta chains presented below share a single source sample, sequenced in a study of cytomegalovirus exposure and HLA in healthy donors. Primers for the PCR totalled 60 Vbeta and 13 Jbeta. Produced via immunoSEQ multiplex PCR; TCRdb's table is partial and in-frame only. The sample carries about 140,000 clones, about 80% recorded once. Specimen: PBMCs. Source of these receptors: a man younger than 45 in good health and CMV-seropositive.

The chain's CDR3 is CASKMAAVYNYGYTF. The CDR3 DNA reads as TGTGCCAGCAAGATGGCGGCCGTCTATAACTATGGCTACACCTTC. V usage is TRBV6-1 and J usage is TRBJ1-2; D remains unclear. Germline V gene data show CDR1 as MNHNS and CDR2 as SASEGT. Trimming took 7 bases from V and 1 from J, leaving 16 bases between them. The CDR3 loop spans 15 amino acids.

This chain connects TRBV28 to TRBJ2-5; 8 bases align to TRBD1. V was clipped by 5 bases and J by 5 bases; unmatched bases: 10. Germline V gene lookup returns CDR1 MDHEN and CDR2 SYDVKM. The CDR3 has 15 amino acids. CDR3 loop: CASSIDGRGRETQYF. The CDR3 coding sequence is TGTGCCAGCAGTATAGACGGCAGGGGGCGGGAGACCCAGTACTTC.

This sequence joins TRBV5-1 and TRBJ2-1, with D maybe TRBD2 (5 bases). V was clipped by 0 bases and J by 8 bases, with 9 bases between them. This CDR3 contains 13 residues. The germline V gene encodes CDR1 SGHRS and CDR2 YFSETQ. CDR3 sequence: CASSLGGLDEQFF. The CDR3, as DNA: TGCGCCAGCAGCTTGGGAGGGTTGGATGAGCAGTTCTTC.

J is TRBJ2-1 and V is TRBV5-1; D perhaps matches TRBD2 (5 bases). Germline CDR1 reads SGHRS; CDR2 reads YFSETQ. Deletions cut 0 bases from V and 4 bases from J, with 11 bases between. This CDR3 contains 15 residues. The chain's CDR3 is CASSLDRGRYNEQFF. The CDR3 region has the DNA TGCGCCAGCAGCTTGGATCGGGGAAGGTACAATGAGCAGTTCTTC.

This clone was recorded once. The chain carries TRBV9 and TRBJ2-3, with D possibly being TRBD1 (6 bases). Trimming pared 3 bases from V and 4 bases from J, leaving 12 bases between. The CDR3 consists of 14 residues. CDR1 is SGDLS, CDR2 YYNGEE, per germline. The CDR3 is CASSAQTGSDTQYF. In nucleotides, the CDR3 is TGTGCCAGCAGCGCCCAAACAGGGTCAGATACGCAGTATTTT.

The V and J genes are TRBV28 and TRBJ2-7, with 10 bases that match TRBD2. The trim removed 6 bases at V and 2 bases at J, leaving 10 bases unmatched. The CDR3 runs 16 residues. From germline, CDR1 is MDHEN and CDR2 SYDVKM. DNA for the CDR3: TGTGCCAGCAGACCTACGACTAGCGGGCCTACCTACGAGCAGTACTTC. This encodes CASRPTTSGPTYEQYF.

This clone was recorded once. The chain combines TRBV18 with TRBJ2-5; 10 bases match TRBD1. This CDR3 region has 15 residues. The V and J ends lost 4 bases and 5 bases, in that order; junction bases with no gene match: 7. CDR1 KGHSH and CDR2 LQKENI come from the germline V gene. The DNA for the CDR3 is TGTGCCAGCTCACGAAGCAGGACAGGGGGTGAGACCCAGTACTTC. Translated, it gives CASSRSRTGGETQYF.

The CDR3 DNA reads TGTGCCAGCAGTTACCCCGAAGGACAGGGGGCGCGGGGCTACACCTTC. It specifies CASSYPEGQGARGYTF. This chain links TRBV6-5 with TRBJ1-2; 11 positions agree with TRBD1. V lost 2 bases, J lost 8 bases, and 10 bases stayed unmatched. The germline gives CDR1 MNHEY, CDR2 SVGAGI. CDR3 length: 16 residues.

The rearrangement joins TRBV9 to TRBJ1-1; D gene unclear. The CDR3 covers 14 residues. The germline CDR1 and CDR2 sequences are SGDLS and YYNGEE. Trimming took off 0 bases at V and 4 bases at J, with 10 bases between the two ends. In DNA, the CDR3 is TGTGCCAGCAGCGTAGCCCACGTCAGCACTGAAGCTTTCTTT. As protein: CASSVAHVSTEAFF. Full variable domain (remainder filled in from reference TRBV9 and TRBJ1-1): DSGVTQTPKHLITATGQRVTLRCSPRSGDLSVYWYQQSLDQGLQFLIQYYNGEERAKGNILERFSAQQFPDLHSELNLSSLELGDSALYFCASSVAHVSTEAFFGQGTRLTVV.

This chain joins TRBV7-9 and TRBJ2-3, with 9 bases lining up with TRBD1. The CDR3 covers 15 residues. J lost 4 bases, V lost 5 bases, and 7 bases had no gene match. CDR1 and CDR2 from the germline V gene are SEHNR and FQNEAQ (reference sequence). The CDR3 DNA reads as TGTGCCAGCAGCGTGGACAGGGGTAGATCAGATACGCAGTATTTT. Its protein is CASSVDRGRSDTQYF.